This T cell receptor beta chain was documented in a study of T cell responses to AZD1222 COVID-19 vaccine. Libraries were prepared by immunoSEQ multiplex PCR; TCRdb keeps only in-frame clonotypes and omits some of them. The data show 65,000 to 75,000 clones, approximately 81% seen once. Germline V gives CDR1 MNHNY, CDR2 SVGAGI (reference sequence). V dropped 6 bases and J dropped 4 bases, with 12 bases sitting between them. This CDR3 is built from 13 residues. On this clone: The antigen is undetermined.

Study outcomes and limitations: Clonal diversity was possibly underestimated, and the donors were mostly white British, with more females.

V is TRBV6-6 and J is TRBJ1-2; D may be TRBD1 (6 bases). The specimen was peripheral blood, collected on day 0 of AZD1222 vaccination. The TCR sequence derives from an adult in good health. CDR3 in amino acids: CASSPGGAYGYTF. CDR3 nucleotides: TGTGCCAGCAGCCCCGGGGGGGCCTATGGCTACACCTTC.